The 21 T cell receptor beta chains below were found in one sample sequenced in a study of cytomegalovirus exposure and HLA in healthy donors (TCRdb year 2017). Library method: the immunoSEQ multiplex PCR assay. For the multiplex PCR, a mixture combining 60 forward primers for TCR Vbeta segments and 13 reverse primers for TCR Jbeta segments was used. The table comes from immuneACCESS by way of TCRdb, which keeps in-frame sequences with V and J called. Part of the clones is missing from these tables; in studies checked, under half for an unresolved V gene and the rest for unknown reasons. For this sample the table gives more than 85,000 clones, of which about two thirds were detected only once. About 5.5% of the sample belongs to the ten largest clones. Sequencing was carried out using PBMCs. Receptors were obtained from a woman in her seventies in good health and CMV-seropositive.

The chain uses TRBV27 and TRBJ1-6; TRBD1 matches at 11 bases. There are 12 residues in the CDR3. The germline V gene has CDR1 MNHEY and CDR2 SMNVEV (reference sequence). Trimming at V came to 11 bases and at J to 9 bases, leaving 3 bases not matched to a gene. The CDR3 region has the DNA TGTGCCGGACAGGGGGCACGTTCACCCCTCCACTTT. Amino acid sequence: CAGQGARSPLHF.

V usage is TRBV4-1 and J usage is TRBJ2-4, with D perhaps matching TRBD1 (6 bases). CDR1 and CDR2 (germline): MGHRA, YSYEKL. This CDR3 spans 17 amino acids. Trimming stripped 1 base from V and 3 bases from J, with 16 bases between. CDR3 sequence (DNA): TGCGCCAGCAGCCAAGGTTTGGCAGGGGAAATCAAAAACATTCAGTACTTC. Protein: CASSQGLAGEIKNIQYF.

The rearrangement links TRBV9 to TRBJ2-7, with 8 bases that match TRBD1. The CDR3 has 16 amino acids. Trimming removed 4 bases from V and 0 bases from J; junction bases left unmatched: 9. Germline V gene lookup returns CDR1 SGDLS and CDR2 YYNGEE. CDR3 protein: CASSPRTGLLSYEQYF. The CDR3 region has the DNA TGTGCCAGCAGCCCCCGGACAGGGCTCCTCTCCTACGAGCAGTACTTC.

The chain links TRBV6-6 to TRBJ1-5; D is unresolved. The CDR3 has 12 amino acids. Trimming removed 2 bases at V and 5 bases at J, with 4 bases between. Looked up from germline, CDR1 is MNHNY and CDR2 is SVGAGI (reference sequence). CDR3 DNA sequence: TGTGCCAGCAGTTACCAGGATCAGCCCCAGCATTTT. Its protein product is CASSYQDQPQHF.

The chain recombines TRBV19 with TRBJ2-2, with 8 bases identical to TRBD1. J lost 8 bases, V lost 7 bases, and 9 bases had no gene match. This CDR3 has 14 amino acids. Germline CDR1 and CDR2: LNHDA and SQIVND (reference sequence). The DNA for the CDR3 is TGTGCCAGTAACGCGGACAGGGCGTCTGGGGAGCTGTTTTTT. Protein product: CASNADRASGELFF.

This clone was recorded once. The V and J genes are TRBV18 and TRBJ1-1; no firm D call. The germline CDR1 and CDR2 sequences are KGHSH and LQKENI. Trimming took 2 bases from V and 3 from J, leaving 13 bases between them. This CDR3 comprises 15 residues. CDR3 bases: TGTGCCAGCTCACCAGTGGCGGGGTGGGACACTGAAGCTTTCTTT. This sequence encodes CASSPVAGWDTEAFF. The entire variable domain, with the rest obtained from reference TRBV18 and TRBJ1-1, is as follows: NAGVMQNPRHLVRRRGQEARLRCSPMKGHSHVYWYRQLPEEGLKFMVYLQKENIIDESGMPKERFSAEFPKEGPSILRIQQVVRGDSAAYFCASSPVAGWDTEAFFGQGTRLTVV.

Only a few counts were recorded for this clone. V and J are TRBV5-1 and TRBJ1-4; D is ambiguous. CDR1 SGHRS and CDR2 YFSETQ come from the germline V gene. The CDR3 covers 15 residues. Trimming removed 1 base from V and 10 bases from J, with 17 bases in between. The chain's CDR3 is CASSLSGRERGKLFF. The CDR3, as DNA: TGCGCCAGCAGCTTGTCAGGCCGAGAGCGGGGAAAACTGTTTTTT.

This clone has a handful of counts. The chain combines TRBV4-3 with TRBJ2-7; D ambiguous. This CDR3 comprises 14 residues. V gave up 5 bases and J gave up 3 bases, with 14 bases separating them. Germline V gene sequence: CDR1 LGHNA, CDR2 YSLEER. The CDR3 spells CASSNSLTLYEQYF. The CDR3, as DNA: TGCGCCAGCAGCAATAGCCTTACACTCTACGAGCAGTACTTC.

The CDR3 loop is CASSQLTGIMVSYNSPLHF. The DNA for the CDR3 is TGTGCCAGCAGCCAACTTACAGGAATAATGGTGTCCTATAATTCACCCCTCCACTTT. The V gene is TRBV7-2, the J gene TRBJ1-6, with a possible D match to TRBD1 (5 bases). V shed 5 bases and J shed 1 base, with 21 bases lying between them. The CDR3 loop spans 19 amino acids. The germline gives CDR1 SGHTA, CDR2 FQGNSA. Variable domain in full (rest from reference TRBV7-2 and TRBJ1-6): GAGVSQSPSNKVTEKGKDVELRCDPISGHTALYWYRQSLGQGLEFLIYFQGNSAPDKSGLPSDRFSAERTGGSVSTLTIQRTQQEDSAVYLCASSQLTGIMVSYNSPLHFGNGTRLTVT.

The V gene is TRBV6-1, the J gene TRBJ1-4; D is uncertain. V dropped 5 bases and J dropped 4 bases, with 11 bases sitting between them. This CDR3 spans 14 amino acids. The germline CDR1 and CDR2 sequences are MNHNS and SASEGT. The CDR3 nucleotides read TGTGCCAGCAGTCCGGCAGGTCTTAATGAAAAACTGTTTTTT. Translation gives CASSPAGLNEKLFF.

The CDR3 DNA sequence: TGTGCCAGCAGTACTCCTAATAATGAGCAGTTCTTC. Its translation: CASSTPNNEQFF. The genes are TRBV6-1 and TRBJ2-1, with no clear D. This CDR3 region has 12 residues. V was clipped by 5 bases and J by 7 bases, with 9 bases between them. The germline CDR1 and CDR2 sequences are MNHNS and SASEGT.

The J gene is TRBJ2-1, the V gene TRBV5-6; D might be TRBD1 (6 bases). The germline CDR1 and CDR2 sequences are SGHDT and YYEEEE. This CDR3 has 15 residues. Deletions cut 1 base from V and 7 bases from J, with 15 bases between. CDR3: CASSLLQGAGNEQFF. The CDR3 nucleotides are TGTGCCAGCAGCTTGTTACAGGGAGCTGGGAATGAGCAGTTCTTC.

On this clone: Within the sample, other DNA sequences also encode this same CDR3. The chain combines TRBV30 with TRBJ2-7; D gene unclear. Per the germline V gene, CDR1 is GTSNPN and CDR2 is SVGIG (reference sequence). Trimming stripped 0 bases from V and 1 base from J, with 4 bases between. The CDR3 is made up of 12 amino acids. In DNA form, the CDR3 reads TGTGCCTGGAGTGTACTATCCTACGAGCAGTACTTC. This codes for CAWSVLSYEQYF.

There are a few counts of this clone. Distinct nucleotide sequences in the sample also encode this CDR3. The V call is TRBV6-1, the J call TRBJ1-4, with D unclear. The CDR3 runs 15 residues. The germline V gene has CDR1 MNHNS and CDR2 SASEGT. Trimming left V 0 bases short and J 0 bases short, with 5 bases between. The CDR3 loop is CASSEAGATNEKLFF. The CDR3 DNA reads TGTGCCAGCAGTGAAGCAGGAGCAACTAATGAAAAACTGTTTTTT.

This sequence joins TRBV6-6 and TRBJ1-1; possibly TRBD1 for D (5 bases). Germline CDR1 reads MNHNY; CDR2 reads SVGAGI (reference sequence). The CDR3 sequence is 15 residues long. V was clipped by 6 bases and J by 0 bases, with 14 bases between them. DNA of the CDR3: TGTGCCAGCAGCCCCCGGAGGGGTGTGAACACTGAAGCTTTCTTT. Translated: CASSPRRGVNTEAFF.

The chain joins TRBV7-2 to TRBJ2-3; maybe TRBD2 (7 bases). The CDR3 is 16 amino acids. The germline V gene has CDR1 SGHTA and CDR2 FQGNSA. Trimming removed 5 bases from V and 2 bases from J, with 17 bases in between. In nucleotides, the CDR3 is TGTGCCAGCAGCACTCTAGGGGGGGGCGTCACAGATACGCAGTATTTT. Protein sequence: CASSTLGGGVTDTQYF.

This clone was observed once. The chain joins TRBV5-1 to TRBJ2-2, with 10 nucleotides matching TRBD1. V shed 3 bases, J shed 3 bases, and the junction held 2 bases outside the gene matches. The germline gives CDR1 SGHRS, CDR2 YFSETQ. The length of the CDR3 is 15 residues. The CDR3 coding sequence is TGCGCCAGCAGCTGGACAGGGGGTTACACCGGGGAGCTGTTTTTT. Amino acid sequence: CASSWTGGYTGELFF. Based on the CDR3 plus reference TRBV5-1 and TRBJ2-2, the full variable domain is KAGVTQTPRYLIKTRGQQVTLSCSPISGHRSVSWYQQTPGQGLQFLFEYFSETQRNKGNFPGRFSGRQFSNSRSEMNVSTLELGDSALYLCASSWTGGYTGELFFGEGSRLTVL.

Here the CDR3 reads CAWSADRGSPLHF. CDR3 coding DNA: TGTGCCTGGAGTGCCGACAGGGGGTCACCCCTCCACTTT. This chain links TRBV30 with TRBJ1-6; 9 nucleotides align to TRBD1. Unmatched junction bases numbered 2, after V lost 1 base and J lost 10 bases. Looked up from germline, CDR1 is GTSNPN and CDR2 is SVGIG (reference sequence). The CDR3 has 13 residues.

In nucleotides, the CDR3 is TGTGCCAGCTCACCGGACAGGGTTTCGGGCACAGATACGCAGTATTTT. This gives the protein CASSPDRVSGTDTQYF. The rearrangement links TRBV18 to TRBJ2-3, with TRBD1 matching over 8 bases. The germline CDR1 and CDR2 sequences are KGHSH and LQKENI. This CDR3 has 16 amino acids. The V and J ends lost 3 bases and 1 base, in that order; junction bases with no gene match: 6.

This rearrangement joins TRBV5-1 to TRBJ1-1; maybe TRBD1 (5 bases). Trimming removed 3 bases from V and 2 bases from J, with 11 bases in between. The germline V gene encodes CDR1 SGHRS and CDR2 YFSETQ. This CDR3 region has 14 residues. The CDR3, as DNA: TGCGCCAGCAGCTCCCTGGGGCCCAACACTGAAGCTTTCTTT. It yields the protein CASSSLGPNTEAFF.

With respect to this clone: At one boundary the junction diverges from the germline segment, which might be a read error. The rearrangement links TRBV7-3 to TRBJ2-1; unclear D gene. Germline-derived CDR1 and CDR2 are SGHTA and FQGTGA. The CDR3 extends over 11 amino acids. The CDR3 DNA reads as TGTGCCAGCAGCTTAAGGGCTCAAGCAGTCTTC. It codes for CASSLRAQAVF.